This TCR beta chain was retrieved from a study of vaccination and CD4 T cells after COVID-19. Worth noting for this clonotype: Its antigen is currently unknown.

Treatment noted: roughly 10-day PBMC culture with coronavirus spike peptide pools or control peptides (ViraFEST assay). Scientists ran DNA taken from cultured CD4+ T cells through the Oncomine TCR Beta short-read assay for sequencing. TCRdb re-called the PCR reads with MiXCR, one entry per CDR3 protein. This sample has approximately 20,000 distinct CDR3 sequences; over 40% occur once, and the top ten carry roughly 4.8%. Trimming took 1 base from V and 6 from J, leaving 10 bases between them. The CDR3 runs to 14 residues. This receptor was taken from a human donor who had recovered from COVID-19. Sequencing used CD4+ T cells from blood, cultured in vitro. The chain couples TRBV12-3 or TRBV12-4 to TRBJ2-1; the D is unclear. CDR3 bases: TGTGCCAGCAGTTTAGAAGGGCCCCCCAATGAGCAGTTCTTC. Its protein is CASSLEGPPNEQFF.